This T cell receptor beta chain was sequenced in a study of T cell responses to AZD1222 COVID-19 vaccine. The study's findings and limits: In a largely white British group with more females than males, clonal diversity was possibly underestimated. Among vaccine-associated CD4 TCRs, coverage spanned spike, with dominance at 160-218 and 743-854. Two AZD1222 doses significantly raised spike-specific TCR breadth and depth over controls.

Some clones are missing from TCRdb's copy, which holds only in-frame ones; the method was immunoSEQ multiplex PCR. Here the sample spans 99,000 or so clones, around nine tenths being singletons. The germline gives CDR1 MNHEY, CDR2 SVGAGI. The CDR3 sequence is 14 residues long. The J segment lost 8 bases and the V segment lost 6 bases, leaving 12 bases of the junction unmatched. For this clone: Its target is unknown.

This clonotype originated in an adult who received the MenACWY meningococcal vaccine as a control. V is TRBV6-5 and J is TRBJ1-2, with 7 positions matching TRBD1. Sequencing used peripheral blood, obtained 28 days after the second dose of the MenACWY control vaccine. The CDR3 nucleotides read TGTGCCAGCAGGCGGACAGGCCCCACTAGCGGCTACACCTTC. Its protein is CASRRTGPTSGYTF.